What follows are 11 T cell receptor beta chains derived from one specimen sequenced in a study of blood T cell repertoires in COVID-19. Here immunoSEQ multiplex PCR was the method, and the copy in TCRdb shows in-frame clones only, minus some. The table includes hundreds of thousands of clones, roughly 88% detected once. The sequencing input was PBMCs or T cells enriched from blood (not recorded which). These receptors all come from a woman aged 40 to 55 with acute COVID-19.

The chain has TRBV24-1 and TRBJ2-5, with 10 nucleotides matching TRBD1. V lost 5 bases to trimming and J lost 3 bases; unmatched junction nucleotides: 11. Germline CDR1 reads KGHDR; CDR2 reads SFDVKD. The CDR3 covers 17 residues. CDR3 DNA: TGTGCCACCAGTGTGCGGGCCGGGACAGGGGTAAAAGAGACCCAGTACTTC. Translation: CATSVRAGTGVKETQYF.

The chain joins TRBV19 to TRBJ2-1, with 10 bases aligning to TRBD2. The trim removed 6 bases at V and 9 bases at J, leaving 5 bases unmatched. This CDR3 is 13 amino acids long. Germline CDR1 and CDR2: LNHDA and SQIVND (reference sequence). The CDR3 is CASRLAGDGEQFF. The CDR3 bases are TGTGCCAGTAGGCTAGCGGGAGACGGTGAGCAGTTCTTC.

This CDR3 reads CASSSQTGRFYNEQFF. The DNA of the CDR3 is TGTGCCAGCAGCTCCCAGACAGGGCGATTTTACAATGAGCAGTTCTTC. The V gene is TRBV3-1 (or the pseudogene TRBV3-2), the J gene TRBJ2-1, with TRBD1 identical over 7 bases. J was trimmed by 4 bases and V by 5 bases; bases with no gene match: 11. CDR3 size: 16 residues. Germline V gene data show CDR1 as LGHDT and CDR2 as YNNKEL (reference sequence).

This rearrangement joins TRBV15 to TRBJ1-2; unclear D gene. Germline V lookup: CDR1 LNHNV, CDR2 YYDKDF (reference sequence). Trimming removed 0 bases from V and 1 base from J, with 15 bases in between. The CDR3 consists of 17 residues. The CDR3: CATSRDRGVSRNYGYTF. CDR3 bases: TGTGCCACCAGCAGAGATCGAGGCGTCAGCCGTAACTATGGCTACACCTTC.

The chain joins TRBV7-4 to TRBJ2-7; 9 bases align to TRBD1. V gave up 9 bases and J gave up 1 base; unmatched junction bases: 13. CDR3 length: 16 amino acids. The germline V gene encodes CDR1 SGHVT and CDR2 SQSDAQ. The CDR3 DNA sequence: TGTGCCAGAACAGGAGACAGGGGGATAGAATCCTACGAGCAGTACTTC. Its protein product is CARTGDRGIESYEQYF.

The table lists this clone with a count of one. The chain links TRBV28 to TRBJ1-1; D might be TRBD1 (6 bases). V gave up 6 bases and J gave up 2 bases, with 13 bases separating them. The germline CDR1 and CDR2 sequences are MDHEN and SYDVKM. This CDR3 contains 14 residues. CDR3 DNA: TGTGCCAGCAGCCCCGGGACATCAAACACTGAAGCTTTCTTT. Amino acid sequence: CASSPGTSNTEAFF. Filled out from reference TRBV28 and TRBJ1-1, the complete variable domain reads DVKVTQSSRYLVKRTGEKVFLECVQDMDHENMFWYRQDPGLGLRLIYFSYDVKMKEKGDIPEGYSVSREKKERFSLILESASTNQTSMYLCASSPGTSNTEAFFGQGTRLTVV.

The chain links TRBV5-1 to TRBJ1-1; unclear D gene. Germline V gene data show CDR1 as SGHRS and CDR2 as YFSETQ. V was pared by 2 bases and J by 2 bases, with 13 bases between. The CDR3 sequence is 15 residues long. CDR3 coding DNA: TGCGCCAGCAGCTTAAGTGGAGGGCAAAACACTGAAGCTTTCTTT. It specifies CASSLSGGQNTEAFF.

With regard to this clone: The junction differs from germline at one of its ends, possibly a read error. The chain recombines TRBV19 with TRBJ2-7, with 8 bases matching TRBD2. CDR1 LNHDA and CDR2 SQIVND come from the germline V gene (reference sequence). The CDR3 length is 15 residues. In DNA, the CDR3 is TGTGCCAGTAGTATAGGGGCGGGAGGCTCCCACGAGCAGTACTTC. Translating it yields CASSIGAGGSHEQYF.

The sample holds one count of this clone. This chain connects TRBV2 to TRBJ2-1; D ambiguous. Germline-derived CDR1 and CDR2 are SNHLY and FYNNEI. This CDR3 comprises 13 residues. V was pared by 1 base and J by 4 bases, with 5 bases between. The DNA for the CDR3 is TGTGCCAGCAGTGAAGGGCGGTACAATGAGCAGTTCTTC. It translates to CASSEGRYNEQFF.

The chain uses TRBV30 and TRBJ1-1, with D possibly TRBD1 on 6 matching bases. CDR3 length: 13 residues. The germline V gene has CDR1 GTSNPN and CDR2 SVGIG (reference sequence). V was clipped by 3 bases and J by 7 bases, with 15 bases between them. Here the CDR3 reads CAWSAVQGGEAFF. Here the CDR3 DNA reads TGTGCCTGGAGCGCGGTACAGGGCGGTGAAGCTTTCTTT.

The chain recombines TRBV12-3 or TRBV12-4 with TRBJ2-3; D might be TRBD1 (5 bases). V was shortened by 5 bases and J by 5 bases, with 8 bases between the two germline ends. The CDR3 is 12 residues long. The CDR3, as DNA: TGTGCCAGCAGTCCTCAGGGAGATACGCAGTATTTT. Its translation: CASSPQGDTQYF.